This TCR beta chain was sequenced in a study of T-cell reconstitution after alpha-beta-depleted transplantation in children. Study-wide points: Most T-cell counts and diversity one year after the transplant came from T cells that were newly produced.

Trimming pared 7 bases from V and 6 bases from J, leaving 11 bases between. This CDR3 has 12 amino acids. About this clonotype: Its antigen is undetermined.

Unique molecular identifiers were incorporated during preparation of the TCRbeta library. In TCRdb, the PCR reads were re-called with MiXCR into one record per CDR3 protein. The sample holds about 200,000 distinct CDR3 sequences; about 15% are singletons and the top ten take around 45%. The TCR was taken from a male patient between 2 and 10 years old who had a stem cell transplant for acute lymphoblastic leukemia, so the T cells may come from the graft donor. Material: PBMCs, mostly from graft donor cells, obtained 360 days after TCRalphabeta/CD19-depleted stem cell transplant. The rearrangement links TRBV12-3 or TRBV12-4 to TRBJ2-3; no clear D. The CDR3 region has the DNA TGTGCCAGCAAGAGGTCTGGGGATACGCAGTATTTT. Protein sequence: CASKRSGDTQYF.